The 10 T cell receptor beta chains given below trace back to one sample, sequenced in a study of identical twins (dated by TCRdb to the mid-2010s). The protocol used for the library was 5' RACE. Sequencing was performed on an Illumina HiSeq 2000. The public reads were run again by TCRdb, first through fastp at Q25 and then through MiXCR, and only productive beta chains were kept. Rows with one shared CDR3 protein collapse into an entry with the most common genes and DNA. The sample table contains 400,000 to 500,000 distinct CDR3 sequences; only one count was recorded for around 20% of them. Clones ranked in the top ten supply roughly an eighth of the sample. The sequencing sample was made of naive T cells sorted from blood. The cell subset or site label of this sample denotes: cells isolated with a human naive T-cell isolation kit. The origin of the receptors is a man aged 50-59 years in good health.

The V and J genes are TRBV9 and TRBJ2-1; no clear D gene. V was shortened by 0 bases and J by 0 bases, with 13 bases between the two germline ends. Germline V lookup: CDR1 SGDLS, CDR2 YYNGEE. The CDR3 contains 17 residues. CDR3 bases: TGTGCCAGCAGCGTAGGTGGCGGCATAAGCTCCTACAATGAGCAGTTCTTC. This translates into CASSVGGGISSYNEQFF.

This clonotype was detected a few times. This chain joins TRBV6-2 or TRBV6-3 and TRBJ2-7, with 11 bases identical to TRBD2. The CDR3 length is 17 residues. The V segment lost 0 bases and the J segment 0 bases; nucleotides outside the gene matches: 4. Germline V gene data show CDR1 as MNHEY and CDR2 as SVGEGT. CDR3 loop: CASSYSTSGMLSYEQYF. CDR3 sequence (DNA): TGTGCCAGCAGTTACTCGACTAGCGGGATGCTCTCCTACGAGCAGTACTTC.

This clonotype has a handful of counts. CDR3 loop: CASSDNRGRVYNEQFF. In nucleotides, the CDR3 is TGTGCCAGCAGTGACAACAGGGGGCGAGTCTACAATGAGCAGTTCTTC. J is TRBJ2-1 and V is TRBV28, with 9 bases that match TRBD1. The CDR3 contains 16 residues. V dropped 5 bases and J dropped 3; count of bases not matched to a gene: 8. Germline V gene data show CDR1 as MDHEN and CDR2 as SYDVKM.

This clonotype turned up a few times. DNA for the CDR3: TGCGCCAGCAGCCAAGGAGCCCAGCCTAAAAACATTCAGTACTTC. Translated, it gives CASSQGAQPKNIQYF. The chain links TRBV4-3 to TRBJ2-4; D uncertain. The CDR3 runs 15 residues. Trimming stripped 1 base from V and 4 bases from J, with 11 bases between. Germline CDR1 is LGHNA and CDR2 is YSLEER.

The rearrangement joins TRBV28 to TRBJ2-3; D is undetermined. V lost 6 bases and J 1 base, leaving 14 bases between the germline ends. The CDR3 is made up of 15 amino acids. Germline V gene data show CDR1 as MDHEN and CDR2 as SYDVKM. The DNA for the CDR3 is TGTGCCAGCAGAGATGAGCAGCAACGCACAGATACGCAGTATTTT. This encodes CASRDEQQRTDTQYF.

The V call is TRBV7-2, the J call TRBJ2-2; D is perhaps TRBD2 (5 bases). CDR3 size: 15 residues. Between the trimmed V and J ends, which lost 5 bases and 1 base, there was a span of 11 bases. The germline V gene encodes CDR1 SGHTA and CDR2 FQGNSA. The CDR3 spells CASSARSGNTGELFF. CDR3 DNA: TGTGCCAGCAGCGCCCGGAGCGGGAACACCGGGGAGCTGTTTTTT.

This clonotype was counted a few times. This rearrangement joins TRBV5-1 to TRBJ2-1, with 7 bases fitting TRBD2. This CDR3 has 12 residues. The junction had 8 bases not matched to a gene; V was cut back by 7 bases and J by 10 bases. The V gene's germline CDR1 is SGHRS and CDR2 YFSETQ. CDR3 sequence: CASGAGAGEQFF. For the CDR3, the DNA is TGCGCCAGCGGCGCTGGAGCGGGGGAGCAGTTCTTC.

As for this clonotype: The junction shows a germline mismatch at one end, possibly a read error. The chain employs TRBV5-1 and TRBJ2-1, with a possible D match to TRBD1 (5 bases). The CDR3 sequence is 14 residues long. CDR1 SGHRS and CDR2 YFSETQ come from the germline V gene. The CDR3 region is CASNLGPPYNEQFF. CDR3 DNA: TGCGCCAGCAACTTGGGGCCCCCCTACAATGAGCAGTTCTTC. Together with reference TRBV5-1 and TRBJ2-1, the CDR3 gives the full variable domain: KAGVTQTPRYLIKTRGQQVTLSCSPISGHRSVSWYQQTPGQGLQFLFEYFSETQRNKGNFPGRFSGRQFSNSRSEMNVSTLELGDSALYLCASNLGPPYNEQFFGPGTRLTVL.

The chain employs TRBV20-1 and TRBJ1-5, with TRBD1 as a possible D gene (5 bases). V lost 6 bases, J lost 3 bases, and 12 bases lay in between. Looked up from germline, CDR1 is DFQATT and CDR2 is SNEGSKA (reference sequence). This CDR3 is built from 13 residues. CDR3 sequence reads: CSATDTNNQPQHF. As DNA, the CDR3 is TGCAGTGCGACGGACACCAACAATCAGCCCCAGCATTTT.

This clonotype was picked up a small number of times. The CDR3 DNA sequence: TGTGCCAGCAGCCCGACTAGCGGGAGTAATGAGCAGTTCTTC. Its protein is CASSPTSGSNEQFF. The chain employs TRBV12-3 or TRBV12-4 and TRBJ2-1; 12 bases align to TRBD2. This CDR3 region has 14 residues. Losses at the gene ends were 6 bases for V and 7 bases for J; bases not matched to a gene: 4.